This TCR beta chain came from a study of blood T cell repertoires in COVID-19. The overall study: PBMCs, B-cell-depleted T cells, or T cells provided the cDNA or gDNA that made up the material.

The CDR3 sequence is 16 residues long. The germline V gene encodes CDR1 KGHDR and CDR2 SFDVKD. After removal of 3 bases from V and 4 bases from J, the junction contained 5 bases not matched to a gene. TCRdb keeps only in-frame clones here, not all; method: immunoSEQ multiplex PCR. The repertoire consists of about 410,000 clones, with approximately 90% occurring once and the leading ten covering around 1.5%. The origin of this receptor is a woman aged 40-49 years with COVID-19, enrolled during active disease. The specimen was peripheral blood. The chain carries TRBV24-1 and TRBJ1-4; 9 bases are a match to TRBD1. The CDR3 spells CATSDPRQGGNEKLFF. In DNA form, the CDR3 reads TGTGCCACCAGTGATCCCCGACAGGGGGGTAATGAAAAACTGTTTTTT.